This paragraph reports one T cell receptor (beta chain). The entry originates in a study of blood T cell repertoires in COVID-19. Overall study: COVID-19 samples from acute and convalescent phases originated in the United States, Italy and Spain. PBMCs, B-cell-depleted T cells, or T cells provided the cDNA or gDNA that made up the material.

The trim removed 3 bases at V and 6 bases at J, leaving 5 bases unmatched. CDR1 is SGDLS and CDR2 is YYNGEE in the germline V gene. The CDR3 sequence is 15 residues long. While infection was still active, Seattle patients were enrolled and then followed longitudinally. Per the authors' pipeline: Estimation of nucleated cell counts relied on the amplification of reference gene primers. Clones were read by immunoSEQ multiplex PCR, and TCRdb kept only the in-frame ones, dropping some. Clone size and V and J calls were adopted from that table, with D and trimming inferred from the DNA. The data show about 230,000 clones, approximately 90% seen once.

V usage is TRBV9 and J usage is TRBJ2-1; TRBD2 aligns across 11 bases. The clonotype originates from a man aged 45-65 years with COVID-19, enrolled during active disease. The sequencing input was peripheral blood. The CDR3 sequence: CASSARLAGFNEQFF. In DNA, the CDR3 is TGTGCCAGCAGCGCGAGACTAGCGGGGTTCAATGAGCAGTTCTTC.